Below are 32 T cell receptor beta chains sequenced from a single sample in a study of T cell repertoires in cytomegalovirus infection. TCRdb used MiXCR to reprocess the reads, holding one entry per CDR3 protein. The sample lists roughly 990,000 distinct CDR3 sequences, 30% to 40% occurring once. For these TCRs, the target antigens are not known. Sequencing used cultured CD8+ T cells from PBMCs, obtained from culture after CMV antigen stimulation. These receptors all come from a human donor in good health (CMV status not recorded). Some clones in this sample may be carry-over from other donors' samples.

About this clonotype itself: The junction departs from the called germline gene at one end, perhaps through a read error. The chain recombines TRBV6-1 with TRBJ1-1; D is uncertain. Germline V gives CDR1 MNHNS, CDR2 SASEGT. The CDR3 loop spans 15 amino acids. This CDR3 is CVSSEVPSSNTEAFF. In nucleotides, the CDR3 is TGTGTCAGCAGTGAAGTGCCCTCATCGAACACTGAAGCTTTCTTT.

The rearrangement joins TRBV6-1 to TRBJ2-2; D may be TRBD2 (6 bases). CDR1 is MNHNS and CDR2 is SASEGT in the germline V gene. The length of the CDR3 is 15 residues. V lost 5 bases and J 4 bases, leaving 14 bases between the germline ends. The CDR3 DNA reads TGTGCCAGCAGTACCCCGTGGGGGGTCACCGGGGAGCTGTTTTTT. Its protein is CASSTPWGVTGELFF.

This clonotype was seen repeatedly, ten times or more. The rearrangement joins TRBV5-1 to TRBJ2-5, with D possibly TRBD2 on 6 matching bases. Germline CDR1 reads SGHRS; CDR2 reads YFSETQ. This CDR3 is 14 amino acids long. The germline V and J ends were trimmed by 0 bases and 4 bases, with 10 bases remaining between them. For the CDR3, the DNA is TGCGCCAGCAGCTTGGACTGGGGAGGAGAGACCCAGTACTTC. This sequence encodes CASSLDWGGETQYF.

The rearrangement links TRBV14 to TRBJ1-1, with a weak D call TRBD1 (5 bases). Germline V gives CDR1 SGHDN, CDR2 FVKESK. CDR3 size: 14 residues. V gave up 4 bases and J gave up 4 bases, with 13 bases separating them. CDR3: CASSPWVGVTEAFF. The CDR3 coding sequence is TGTGCCAGCAGCCCGTGGGTGGGGGTCACTGAAGCTTTCTTT.

The chain recombines TRBV3-1 with TRBJ2-7; 9 positions agree with TRBD1. Germline V gene data show CDR1 as LGHDT and CDR2 as YNNKEL (reference sequence). V was pared by 1 base and J by 1 base, with 5 bases of the junction left unmatched. The CDR3 runs 16 residues. The CDR3: CASSQVSGQGSYEQYF. The CDR3 DNA is TGTGCCAGCAGCCAAGTCTCGGGACAGGGTTCCTACGAGCAGTACTTC.

This clonotype was observed a few times. This chain connects TRBV7-9 to TRBJ2-2, with D perhaps matching TRBD1 (6 bases). The CDR3 covers 16 residues. The ends were cut back, 5 bases at V and 1 base at J, with 14 bases in the middle. Per germline, CDR1 SEHNR and CDR2 FQNEAQ (reference sequence). This CDR3 is CASSPTGHWNTGELFF. The CDR3 bases are TGTGCCAGCAGCCCCACGGGACATTGGAACACCGGGGAGCTGTTTTTT.

Only one count was recorded for this clonotype. This chain links TRBV12-3 or TRBV12-4 with TRBJ1-2, with D possibly being TRBD1 (5 bases). This CDR3 is 13 amino acids long. Trimming pared 10 bases from V and 3 bases from J, leaving 15 bases between. The CDR3 protein is CANRPPGDYGYTF. The CDR3 nucleotides are TGTGCCAACAGGCCTCCAGGAGACTATGGCTACACCTTC.

This clonotype has only a few counts. The rearrangement uses TRBV14 and TRBJ1-1, with TRBD1 matching 7 bases. CDR1 is SGHDN and CDR2 is FVKESK in the germline V gene. This CDR3 contains 16 residues. Germline trimming cut 2 bases from V and 4 bases from J; bases unmatched to any gene: 10. CDR3 nucleotides: TGTGCCAGCAGCCAAAAATCTTGGGACAGTTTCACTGAAGCTTTCTTT. Translated: CASSQKSWDSFTEAFF.

This clonotype has ten or more counts. The chain employs TRBV7-6 and TRBJ2-5, with D perhaps TRBD2 (5 bases). The CDR3 has 15 amino acids. CDR1 and CDR2 (germline): SGHVS, FNYEAQ. Trimming left V 5 bases short and J 2 bases short, with 15 bases between. This chain's CDR3 is CASSRGRGAQETQYF. The CDR3 region has the DNA TGTGCCAGCAGCCGTGGACGGGGTGCACAAGAGACCCAGTACTTC. Full variable domain (outside the CDR3, taken from reference TRBV7-6 and TRBJ2-5): GAGVSQSPRYKVTKRGQDVALRCDPISGHVSLYWYRQALGQGPEFLTYFNYEAQQDKSGLPNDRFSAERPEGSISTLTIQRTEQRDSAMYRCASSRGRGAQETQYFGPGTRLLVL.

The sample holds a few counts of this clonotype. This chain connects TRBV7-9 to TRBJ2-5; either TRBD1 or TRBD2 may supply D (5 bases each). V was clipped by 4 bases and J by 7 bases, with 19 bases between them. The germline V gene has CDR1 SEHNR and CDR2 FQNEAQ (reference sequence). CDR3 length equals 15 residues. As DNA, the CDR3 is TGTGCCAGCAGCTCGGGGACCGATGTTATGGGGACCCAGTACTTC. As protein: CASSSGTDVMGTQYF.

This clonotype was seen only a few times. The V gene is TRBV7-8, the J gene TRBJ1-4, with D possibly matching TRBD1 (6 bases). This CDR3 has 16 residues. The germline CDR1 and CDR2 sequences are SGHVS and FQNEAQ. Trimming took off 5 bases at V and 4 bases at J, with 17 bases between the two ends. The CDR3 sequence: CASSPIWTDNNEKLFF. The CDR3 coding sequence is TGTGCCAGCAGCCCTATCTGGACAGACAATAATGAAAAACTGTTTTTT.

This clonotype was observed a handful of times. One end of the junction fails to match germline, which may point to a read error. CDR3 protein: CASSKTLGAVGELFF. The CDR3 DNA is TGTGCTAGCAGCAAGACTCTTGGGGCCGTCGGGGAGCTGTTTTTT. The chain employs TRBV7-6 and TRBJ2-2, with D perhaps matching TRBD1 (5 bases). Germline CDR1 is SGHVS and CDR2 is FNYEAQ. This CDR3 spans 15 amino acids.

The gene calls are TRBV7-9 and TRBJ2-7, with 9 bases fitting TRBD1. V was pared by 5 bases and J by 7 bases, with 9 bases of the junction left unmatched. The CDR3 has 14 residues. Germline V gene lookup returns CDR1 SEHNR and CDR2 FQNEAQ (reference sequence). The CDR3 DNA reads TGTGCCAGCAGCCTGGACAGGGGAAAGAAGGAGCAGTACGTC. It yields the protein CASSLDRGKKEQYV.

This clonotype appeared a few times. V and J are TRBV6-5 and TRBJ2-3; 7 bases align to TRBD1. With V trimmed by 0 bases and J by 0 bases, 9 bases remained unmatched. Germline V gives CDR1 MNHEY, CDR2 SVGAGI. The CDR3 is 18 amino acids. The CDR3 DNA follows: TGTGCCAGCAGTTACTCTGAACCGACAGGGCTTAGCACAGATACGCAGTATTTT. Its protein is CASSYSEPTGLSTDTQYF.

This clonotype has just a few counts. The chain employs TRBV7-9 and TRBJ1-4; D uncertain. Trimming cost V 1 base and J 3 bases, with 12 bases left between them. The CDR3 spans 16 residues. Germline-derived CDR1 and CDR2 are SEHNR and FQNEAQ (reference sequence). In DNA, the CDR3 is TGTGCCAGCAGCTTAGGCGACCAATGGCCTAATGAAAAACTGTTTTTT. It specifies CASSLGDQWPNEKLFF.

The J gene is TRBJ2-3, the V gene TRBV24-1, with D perhaps matching TRBD2 (5 bases). Germline-derived CDR1 and CDR2 are KGHDR and SFDVKD. CDR3 size: 18 residues. V gave up 3 bases and J gave up 1 base, with 19 bases separating them. The CDR3 nucleotides are TGTGCCACCAGTGATCAAGCCCCCCGACCCGGGGGCACAGATACGCAGTATTTT. This codes for CATSDQAPRPGGTDTQYF.

The chain recombines TRBV7-9 with TRBJ2-1, with D perhaps TRBD2 (6 bases). This CDR3 is 15 amino acids long. The germline gives CDR1 SEHNR, CDR2 FQNEAQ (reference sequence). V was clipped by 0 bases and J by 3 bases, with 9 bases between them. As DNA, the CDR3 is TGTGCCAGCAGCTTAGCGAGGAGGGGCTACAATGAGCAGTTCTTC. Its translation is CASSLARRGYNEQFF.

The chain couples TRBV27 to TRBJ2-1, with 7 bases fitting TRBD1. The length of the CDR3 is 14 residues. Germline CDR1 is MNHEY and CDR2 is SMNVEV (reference sequence). V gave up 6 bases and J gave up 6 bases; unmatched junction bases: 8. Written as DNA, the CDR3 is TGTGCCAGCAGCTTTGTACAGGGGTTCAATGAGCAGTTCTTC. It yields the protein CASSFVQGFNEQFF.

This clonotype was observed at least ten times. The rearrangement joins TRBV7-8 to TRBJ2-1; D unclear. Germline V CDR1 and CDR2: SGHVS, FQNEAQ. The CDR3 is 15 residues long. Trimming pared 5 bases from V and 7 bases from J, leaving 18 bases between. Here the CDR3 reads CASSPLTGLGNEQFF. The CDR3 DNA follows: TGTGCCAGCAGCCCCCTGACGGGTCTGGGGAATGAGCAGTTCTTC.

This chain links TRBV6-5 with TRBJ1-2; 7 bases align to TRBD1. The CDR3 is 15 amino acids. With 5 bases clipped from V and 8 bases from J, the junction kept 14 bases outside the gene matches. Germline V gene lookup returns CDR1 MNHEY and CDR2 SVGAGI. In DNA form, the CDR3 reads TGTGCCAGCAGTCATCCGGGACAGAGTGGTGACGGCTACACCTTC. Protein sequence: CASSHPGQSGDGYTF.

V is TRBV7-9 and J is TRBJ2-6, with 9 positions matching TRBD1. The CDR3 spans 19 residues. After removal of 1 base from V and 0 bases from J, the junction contained 7 bases not matched to a gene. Germline values: CDR1 SEHNR, CDR2 FQNEAQ (reference sequence). As DNA, the CDR3 is TGTGCCAGCAGCTTAGGGGCGGGACAGGGTCACTCTGGGGCCAACGTCCTGACTTTC. As protein: CASSLGAGQGHSGANVLTF.

V usage is TRBV7-9 and J usage is TRBJ2-7; D perhaps matches TRBD1 (6 bases). The CDR3 loop spans 13 amino acids. V was pared by 2 bases and J by 6 bases, with 11 bases between. In germline, CDR1 is SEHNR, CDR2 FQNEAQ (reference sequence). The CDR3 DNA reads TGTGCCAGCAGCTTACCGGGACAAGGCGAGCAGTACGTC. Encoded protein: CASSLPGQGEQYV.

The V gene is TRBV19, the J gene TRBJ1-5; D gene unclear. Trimming removed 5 bases from V and 5 bases from J, with 13 bases in between. This CDR3 contains 14 residues. CDR1 and CDR2 (germline): LNHDA, SQIVND (reference sequence). The CDR3 sequence is CASSVWLGYQPQHF. The CDR3 DNA reads TGTGCCAGTAGTGTTTGGTTAGGCTATCAGCCCCAGCATTTT. Looking up the rest from reference TRBV19 and TRBJ1-5 gives the full variable domain: DGGITQSPKYLFRKEGQNVTLSCEQNLNHDAMYWYRQDPGQGLRLIYYSQIVNDFQKGDIAEGYSVSREKKESFPLTVTSAQKNPTAFYLCASSVWLGYQPQHFGDGTRLSIL.

V is TRBV7-2 and J is TRBJ2-1; 7 bases match TRBD1. The CDR3 consists of 17 residues. V was clipped by 3 bases and J by 0 bases; unmatched bases: 8. Germline V lookup: CDR1 SGHTA, CDR2 FQGNSA. CDR3 sequence: CASSFNPGTVSYNEQFF. The CDR3 region has the DNA TGTGCCAGCAGCTTCAATCCAGGGACAGTCTCCTACAATGAGCAGTTCTTC.

About this clonotype: The junction and the germline gene differ at one end; a read error may be behind it. The rearrangement uses TRBV10-3 and TRBJ2-1; 11 bases are shared with TRBD2. Germline V gene data show CDR1 as ENHRY and CDR2 as SYGVKD. This CDR3 has 15 amino acids. The CDR3 protein is CASDESGLAADEQIF. For the CDR3, the DNA is TGTGCCTCCGATGAATCGGGACTAGCGGCCGATGAGCAGATCTTC.

This clonotype was seen only a few times. V is TRBV7-9 and J is TRBJ2-3; D perhaps matches TRBD1 (5 bases). Germline V CDR1 and CDR2: SEHNR, FQNEAQ (reference sequence). The CDR3 extends over 17 amino acids. The V and J ends lost 4 bases and 0 bases respectively, with 17 bases between them. The CDR3 loop is CASSSTGASPSTDTQYF. In DNA form, the CDR3 reads TGTGCCAGCAGCTCCACTGGGGCAAGCCCAAGCACAGATACGCAGTATTTT. Drawing the rest from reference TRBV7-9 and TRBJ2-3, the complete variable domain is DTGVSQNPRHKITKRGQNVTFRCDPISEHNRLYWYRQTLGQGPEFLTYFQNEAQLEKSRLLSDRFSAERPKGSFSTLEIQRTEQGDSAMYLCASSSTGASPSTDTQYFGPGTRLTVL.

V is TRBV4-1 and J is TRBJ2-1; no firm D call. V gave up 0 bases and J gave up 0 bases, with 15 bases separating them. Germline V CDR1 and CDR2: MGHRA, YSYEKL. The CDR3 runs to 18 residues. The CDR3 reads CASSQEESGESSYNEQFF. The CDR3 DNA follows: TGCGCCAGCAGCCAAGAAGAATCGGGCGAAAGCTCCTACAATGAGCAGTTCTTC.

This chain uses TRBV4-3 with TRBJ2-2, with TRBD1 as a possible D gene (5 bases). V lost 3 bases, J lost 4 bases, and 15 bases lay in between. This CDR3 has 16 amino acids. Germline lookup yields CDR1 LGHNA and CDR2 YSLEER. CDR3 DNA: TGCGCCAGCAGCCAGGAGACAGTCGGCGGCACCGGGGAGCTGTTTTTT. It specifies CASSQETVGGTGELFF.

This clonotype was seen repeatedly, ten times or more. The V and J genes are TRBV19 and TRBJ2-3; possibly TRBD2 for D (6 bases). The CDR3 sequence is 15 residues long. Germline CDR1 reads LNHDA; CDR2 reads SQIVND (reference sequence). V was pared by 2 bases and J by 4 bases, with 13 bases between. Here the CDR3 reads CASSIWRGGADTQYF. The CDR3, as DNA: TGTGCCAGTAGTATATGGCGGGGAGGCGCAGATACGCAGTATTTT.

The chain couples TRBV10-3 to TRBJ2-3, with 14 nucleotides matching TRBD2. Looked up from germline, CDR1 is ENHRY and CDR2 is SYGVKD. The CDR3 covers 17 residues. Trimming cost V 6 bases and J 2 bases; bases outside gene matches: 7. CDR3 DNA sequence: TGTGCCATCAGGGGCCGACTAGCGGGGGGGAACACAGATACGCAGTATTTT. Translation: CAIRGRLAGGNTDTQYF.

This clonotype has only a few counts. The chain uses TRBV7-6 and TRBJ1-1; 8 positions match TRBD1. V shed 3 bases and J 1 base; nucleotides not matched to a gene: 7. Looked up from germline, CDR1 is SGHVS and CDR2 is FNYEAQ. This CDR3 is 16 amino acids long. This chain's CDR3 is CASSFQGAGANTEAFF. For the CDR3, the DNA is TGTGCCAGCAGCTTTCAGGGGGCAGGGGCGAACACTGAAGCTTTCTTT. Using reference TRBV7-6 and TRBJ1-1 for the parts outside the CDR3, the full variable domain is GAGVSQSPRYKVTKRGQDVALRCDPISGHVSLYWYRQALGQGPEFLTYFNYEAQQDKSGLPNDRFSAERPEGSISTLTIQRTEQRDSAMYRCASSFQGAGANTEAFFGQGTRLTVV.

This chain uses TRBV28 with TRBJ2-3; either TRBD1 or TRBD2 may supply D (5 bases each). Trimming took 3 bases from V and 8 from J, leaving 18 bases between them. Per the germline V gene, CDR1 is MDHEN and CDR2 is SYDVKM. The CDR3 has 15 residues. CDR3 bases: TGTGCCAGCAGTTTTAGGGGACCCCATGGCGGTACGCAGTATTTT. Residues: CASSFRGPHGGTQYF. The entire variable domain, with the rest obtained from reference TRBV28 and TRBJ2-3, is as follows: DVKVTQSSRYLVKRTGEKVFLECVQDMDHENMFWYRQDPGLGLRLIYFSYDVKMKEKGDIPEGYSVSREKKERFSLILESASTNQTSMYLCASSFRGPHGGTQYFGPGTRLTVL.